This TCR beta chain was identified in a study of response to subunit inactivated influenza vaccine. Study-wide points: The authors offered the suggestion that each seasonal influenza vaccination recruits few new T cells.

A single record per CDR3 protein comes from TCRdb applying MiXCR to the RT-PCR reads. The sample has just over 300,000 distinct CDR3 sequences, about 20% seen once; the top ten hold approximately 10%. About this clonotype itself: Its antigen remains unknown.

The V gene's germline CDR1 is DFQATT and CDR2 SNEGSKA (reference sequence). The CDR3 extends over 14 amino acids. The V end lost 2 bases, the J end lost 4 bases, and 14 bases lay between the germline ends. The receptor was isolated from a man between 45 and 75 years old who received an inactivated influenza vaccine. The chain combines TRBV20-1 with TRBJ2-5; D is perhaps TRBD1 (5 bases). Sequencing was performed on PBMCs from blood, taken less than 22 months after vaccination. CDR3 bases: TGCAGTGCTAGATACGGCTACCAGGGAGAGACCCAGTACTTC. This encodes CSARYGYQGETQYF.